This TCR beta chain is drawn from a study of CD8+CD57+ T cells in acquired aplastic anemia. For CDR3 and TCR beta VDJ profiling, genomic DNA was the template used. MiXCR was run by TCRdb on the reads, yielding one entry per CDR3 protein. The sample consists of about 160,000 distinct CDR3 sequences, about 50% of them appearing once. Patients picked for sequencing had shown CD8+CD57+ cell expansion detected by flow cytometry. The TCR comes from a human donor with aplastic anemia. Sequenced: sorted CD4+, CD8+, or CD8+CD57+ T cells (not recorded which) from PBMCs.

The DNA of the CDR3 is TGTGCCATTCAGGGGGCATTTAGCACAGATACGCAGTATTTT. Translated, it gives CAIQGAFSTDTQYF. The chain is built from TRBV10-3 and TRBJ2-3; 8 bases are a match to TRBD1. The germline gives CDR1 ENHRY, CDR2 SYGVKD. The CDR3 consists of 14 residues. After removal of 9 bases from V and 0 bases from J, the junction contained 5 bases not matched to a gene.